This TCR beta chain was profiled in a study of cytomegalovirus exposure and HLA in healthy donors. This CDR3 contains 14 residues. CDR1 and CDR2 (germline): SGHRS, YFSETQ. Unmatched junction bases numbered 6, after V lost 4 bases and J lost 3 bases. The study ran its PCR with 60 Vbeta and 13 Jbeta primers. Only in-frame clones appear in the TCRdb table, and some are missing; sequencing was by immunoSEQ multiplex PCR. The sample shows 160,000 or so clones, 55% to 75% of them seen only once. At collection, donors were nominally healthy, but unrecorded immune exposures were probable. The rearrangement links TRBV5-1 to TRBJ2-7; 8 positions match TRBD2. The sequencing sample was made of PBMCs. The sequence was collected from a human donor in good health. The CDR3 DNA reads TGCGCCAGCAGCCCGGACCGGGGGGGCTACGAGCAGTACTTC. Translating gives CASSPDRGGYEQYF.